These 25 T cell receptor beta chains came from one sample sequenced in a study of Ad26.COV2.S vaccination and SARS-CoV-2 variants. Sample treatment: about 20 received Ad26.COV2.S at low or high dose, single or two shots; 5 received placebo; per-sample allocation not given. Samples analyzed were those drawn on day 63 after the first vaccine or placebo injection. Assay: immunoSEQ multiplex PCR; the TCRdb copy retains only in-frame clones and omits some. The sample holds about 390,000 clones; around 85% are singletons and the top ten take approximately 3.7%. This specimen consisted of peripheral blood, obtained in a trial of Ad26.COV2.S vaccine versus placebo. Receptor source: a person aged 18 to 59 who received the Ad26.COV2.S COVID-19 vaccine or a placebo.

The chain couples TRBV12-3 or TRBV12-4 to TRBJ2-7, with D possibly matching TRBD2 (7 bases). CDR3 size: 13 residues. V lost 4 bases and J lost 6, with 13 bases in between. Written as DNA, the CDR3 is TGTGCCAGCAGTTCTAGTAGGGGGGGCGAGCAGTACTTC. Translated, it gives CASSSSRGGEQYF.

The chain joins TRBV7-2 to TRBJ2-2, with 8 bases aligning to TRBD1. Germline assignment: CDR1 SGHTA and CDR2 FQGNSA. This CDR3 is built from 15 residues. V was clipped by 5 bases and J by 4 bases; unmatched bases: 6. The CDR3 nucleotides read TGTGCCAGCAGCGCCCGGACAGGGACCACCGGGGAGCTGTTTTTT. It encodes CASSARTGTTGELFF.

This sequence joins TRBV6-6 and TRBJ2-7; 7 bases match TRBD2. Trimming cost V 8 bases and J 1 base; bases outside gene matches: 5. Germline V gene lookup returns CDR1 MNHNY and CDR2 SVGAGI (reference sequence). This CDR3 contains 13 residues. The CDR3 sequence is CASGWGGSYEQYF. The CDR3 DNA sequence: TGTGCCAGCGGATGGGGGGGGTCCTACGAGCAGTACTTC.

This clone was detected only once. The CDR3 loop reads CASSYSWAVGYEQYF. The CDR3 bases are TGTGCCAGCAGTTACTCTTGGGCCGTGGGCTACGAGCAGTACTTC. V usage is TRBV6-2 or TRBV6-3 and J usage is TRBJ2-7; D uncertain. Trimming pared 0 bases from V and 3 bases from J, leaving 12 bases between. CDR1 and CDR2 from the germline V gene are MNHEY and SVGEGT. The CDR3 extends over 15 amino acids.

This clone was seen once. CDR3 amino acids: CASSFAGQGAGGELFF. For the CDR3, the DNA is TGCGCCAGCAGCTTCGCGGGACAGGGGGCCGGCGGGGAGCTGTTTTTT. This chain links TRBV5-1 with TRBJ2-2; 12 bases line up with TRBD1. CDR3 length: 16 residues. From germline, CDR1 is SGHRS and CDR2 YFSETQ. The V gene end was trimmed by 2 bases and the J gene end by 7 bases; junction bases not matched to a gene: 6.

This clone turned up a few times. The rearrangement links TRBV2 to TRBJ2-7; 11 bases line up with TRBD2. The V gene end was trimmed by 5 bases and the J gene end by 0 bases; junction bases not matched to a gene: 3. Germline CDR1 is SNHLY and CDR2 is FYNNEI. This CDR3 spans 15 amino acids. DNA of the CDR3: TGTGCCAGCAGTTTTAGCGGGGGGGCCTCCTACGAGCAGTACTTC. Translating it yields CASSFSGGASYEQYF. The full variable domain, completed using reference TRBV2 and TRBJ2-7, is EPEVTQTPSHQVTQMGQEVILRCVPISNHLYFYWYRQILGQKVEFLVSFYNNEISEKSEIFDDQFSVERPDGSNFTLKIRSTKLEDSAMYFCASSFSGGASYEQYFGPGTRLTVT.

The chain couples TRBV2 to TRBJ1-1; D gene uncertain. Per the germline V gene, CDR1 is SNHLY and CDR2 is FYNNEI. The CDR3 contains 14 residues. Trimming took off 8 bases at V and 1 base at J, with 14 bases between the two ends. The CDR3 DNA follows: TGTGCCAGCCGGACCCCCAAGAAGAACACTGAAGCTTTCTTT. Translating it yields CASRTPKKNTEAFF. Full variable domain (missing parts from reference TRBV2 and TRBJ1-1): EPEVTQTPSHQVTQMGQEVILRCVPISNHLYFYWYRQILGQKVEFLVSFYNNEISEKSEIFDDQFSVERPDGSNFTLKIRSTKLEDSAMYFCASRTPKKNTEAFFGQGTRLTVV.

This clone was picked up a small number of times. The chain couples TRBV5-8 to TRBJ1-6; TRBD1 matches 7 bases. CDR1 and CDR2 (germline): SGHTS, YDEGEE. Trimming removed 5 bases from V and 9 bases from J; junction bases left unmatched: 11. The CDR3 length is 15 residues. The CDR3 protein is CASSSGQAMSSPLHF. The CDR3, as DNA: TGTGCCAGCAGTTCTGGACAGGCTATGAGTTCACCCCTCCACTTT.

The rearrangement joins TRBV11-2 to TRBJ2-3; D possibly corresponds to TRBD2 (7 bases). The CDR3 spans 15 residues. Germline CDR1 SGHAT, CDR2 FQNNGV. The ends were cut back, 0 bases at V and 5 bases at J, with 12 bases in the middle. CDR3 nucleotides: TGTGCCAGCAGCTTAGACAGGGGAGGGGGAGATACGCAGTATTTT. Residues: CASSLDRGGGDTQYF.

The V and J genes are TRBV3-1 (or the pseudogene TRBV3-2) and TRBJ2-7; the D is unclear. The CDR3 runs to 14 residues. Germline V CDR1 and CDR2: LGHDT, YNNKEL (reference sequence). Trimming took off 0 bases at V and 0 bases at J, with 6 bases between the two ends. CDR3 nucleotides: TGTGCCAGCAGCCAAGATTGGACCTCCTACGAGCAGTACTTC. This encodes CASSQDWTSYEQYF.

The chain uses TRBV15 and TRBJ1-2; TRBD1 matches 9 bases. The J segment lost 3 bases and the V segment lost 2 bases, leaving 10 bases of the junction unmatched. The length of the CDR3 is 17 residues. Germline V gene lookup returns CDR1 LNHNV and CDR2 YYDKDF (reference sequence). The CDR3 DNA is TGTGCCACCAGCAGAACAAAACCGGGACAGGGAGACTATGGCTACACCTTC. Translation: CATSRTKPGQGDYGYTF.

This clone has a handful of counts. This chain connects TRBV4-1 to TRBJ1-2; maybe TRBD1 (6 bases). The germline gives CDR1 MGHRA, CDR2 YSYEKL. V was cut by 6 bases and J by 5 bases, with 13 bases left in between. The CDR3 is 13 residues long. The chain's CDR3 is CASSQGPVYGYTF. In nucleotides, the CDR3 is TGCGCCAGCAGTCAGGGGCCGGTTTATGGCTACACCTTC.

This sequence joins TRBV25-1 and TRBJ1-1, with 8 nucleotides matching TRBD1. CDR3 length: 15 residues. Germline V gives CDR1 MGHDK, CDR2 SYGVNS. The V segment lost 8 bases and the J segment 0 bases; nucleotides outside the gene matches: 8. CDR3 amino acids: CASAPLTGVNTEAFF. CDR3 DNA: TGTGCCAGCGCGCCCCTGACAGGGGTGAACACTGAAGCTTTCTTT.

The CDR3 region has the DNA TGTGCCAGCAGTCTCAGGGGGCGGGCGGAGACCCAGTACTTC. Amino acid sequence: CASSLRGRAETQYF. This rearrangement joins TRBV27 to TRBJ2-5; 8 nucleotides line up with TRBD1. V was pared by 5 bases and J by 5 bases, with 7 bases of the junction left unmatched. Germline V CDR1 and CDR2: MNHEY, SMNVEV (reference sequence). The CDR3 loop spans 14 amino acids.

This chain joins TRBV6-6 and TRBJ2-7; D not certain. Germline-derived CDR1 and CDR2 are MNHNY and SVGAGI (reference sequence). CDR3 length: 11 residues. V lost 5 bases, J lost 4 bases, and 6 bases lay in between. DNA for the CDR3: TGTGCCAGCAGTAATCAGTACGAGCAGTACTTC. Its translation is CASSNQYEQYF.

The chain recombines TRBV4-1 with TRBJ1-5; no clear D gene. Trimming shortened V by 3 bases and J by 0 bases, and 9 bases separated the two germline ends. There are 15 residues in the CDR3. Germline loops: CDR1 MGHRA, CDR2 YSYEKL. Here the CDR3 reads CASSQTGYSNQPQHF. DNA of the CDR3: TGCGCCAGCAGCCAGACGGGGTATAGCAATCAGCCCCAGCATTTT.

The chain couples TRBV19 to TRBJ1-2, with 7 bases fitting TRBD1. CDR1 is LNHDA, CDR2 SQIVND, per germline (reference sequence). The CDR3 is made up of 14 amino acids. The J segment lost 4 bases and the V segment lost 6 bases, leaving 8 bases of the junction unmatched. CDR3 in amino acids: CASRGRGLGYGYTF. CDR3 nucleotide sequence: TGTGCCAGTAGAGGAAGGGGGCTTGGCTATGGCTACACCTTC.

The CDR3 DNA reads TGCGCCAGCAGCCAAGATCGGGGGGCCGGCTATGGCTACACCTTC. This translates into CASSQDRGAGYGYTF. The J gene is TRBJ1-2, the V gene TRBV4-1; weak D call: TRBD1 (6 bases). Germline V gene lookup returns CDR1 MGHRA and CDR2 YSYEKL. The CDR3 extends over 15 amino acids. V was clipped by 0 bases and J by 4 bases, with 12 bases between them.

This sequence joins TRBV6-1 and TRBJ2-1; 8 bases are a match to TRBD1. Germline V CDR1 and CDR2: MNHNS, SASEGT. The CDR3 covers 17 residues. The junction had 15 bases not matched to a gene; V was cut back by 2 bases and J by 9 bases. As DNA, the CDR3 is TGTGCCAGCAGTGAAAATAGGATACGACAGGGGTATATTGAGCAGTTCTTC. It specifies CASSENRIRQGYIEQFF.

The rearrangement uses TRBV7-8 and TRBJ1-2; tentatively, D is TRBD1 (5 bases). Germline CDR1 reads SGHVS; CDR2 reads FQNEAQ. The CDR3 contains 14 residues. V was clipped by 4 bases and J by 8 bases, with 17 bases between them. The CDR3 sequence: CASSSLQGVGGYTF. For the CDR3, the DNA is TGTGCCAGCAGCTCGCTCCAGGGCGTAGGGGGCTACACCTTC. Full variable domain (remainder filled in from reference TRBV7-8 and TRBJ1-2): GAGVSQSPRYKVAKRGQDVALRCDPISGHVSLFWYQQALGQGPEFLTYFQNEAQLDKSGLPSDRFFAERPEGSVSTLKIQRTQQEDSAVYLCASSSLQGVGGYTFGSGTRLTVV.

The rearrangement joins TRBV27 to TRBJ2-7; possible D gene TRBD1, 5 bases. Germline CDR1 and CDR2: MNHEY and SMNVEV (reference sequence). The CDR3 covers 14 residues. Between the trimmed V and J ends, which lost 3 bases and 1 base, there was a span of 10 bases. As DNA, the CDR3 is TGTGCCAGCAGTTTCGCAGGGAAATCCTACGAGCAGTACTTC. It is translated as CASSFAGKSYEQYF.

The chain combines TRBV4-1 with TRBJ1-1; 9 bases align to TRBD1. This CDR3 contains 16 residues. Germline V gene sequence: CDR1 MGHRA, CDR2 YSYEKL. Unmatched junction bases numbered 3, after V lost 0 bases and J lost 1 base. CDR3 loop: CASSQDPGQGNTEAFF. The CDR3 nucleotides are TGCGCCAGCAGCCAAGACCCGGGACAGGGGAACACTGAAGCTTTCTTT.

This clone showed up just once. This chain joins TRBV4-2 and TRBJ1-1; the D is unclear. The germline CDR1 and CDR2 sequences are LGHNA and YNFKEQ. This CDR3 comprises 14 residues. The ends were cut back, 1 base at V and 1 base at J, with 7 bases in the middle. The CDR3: CASSQVNKNTEAFF. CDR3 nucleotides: TGTGCCAGCAGCCAAGTCAACAAGAACACTGAAGCTTTCTTT.

CDR3 loop: CASSPRQGPLFF. As DNA, the CDR3 is TGTGCCAGCTCACCAAGACAGGGTCCCTTGTTTTTT. V gene TRBV18 combines with J gene TRBJ1-4, with 7 bases aligning to TRBD1. The CDR3 runs 12 residues. The V gene end was trimmed by 2 bases and the J gene end by 15 bases; junction bases not matched to a gene: 6. Germline CDR1 KGHSH, CDR2 LQKENI.

Written as DNA, the CDR3 is TGTGCCAGCAGCTTACCGGGCAAAGAGACCCAGTACTTC. Amino acid sequence: CASSLPGKETQYF. This chain links TRBV11-2 with TRBJ2-5; D is unresolved. This CDR3 is built from 13 residues. The germline gives CDR1 SGHAT, CDR2 FQNNGV. The V gene lost 2 bases and the J gene lost 3 bases, with 7 bases spanning the gap.